Sequencing of this TCR beta chain was carried out in a study of blood T cell repertoires in COVID-19. Study background: Sites across the United States, Italy and Spain contributed samples from acute and convalescent COVID-19. PBMCs, B-cell-depleted T cells, or T cells provided the cDNA or gDNA that made up the material.

There are 17 residues in the CDR3. CDR1 is KGHSH, CDR2 LQKENI, per germline. The trim removed 3 bases at V and 1 base at J, leaving 5 bases unmatched. Participant age was about 18 to 89 years, and participants resided in about two dozen US areas. Data came from immunoSEQ multiplex PCR; TCRdb stores just in-frame clones and leaves some out. The sample holds approximately 380,000 clones; around nine tenths are singletons and the top ten take 1.2%. Sequences were obtained from PBMCs or T cells enriched from blood (not recorded which). The V call is TRBV18, the J call TRBJ2-7; 14 bases are shared with TRBD2. The source is a woman aged 18-29 years who had recovered from COVID-19. CDR3 region: CASSPRLAGGKSYEQYF. The CDR3, as DNA: TGTGCCAGCTCACCTAGACTAGCGGGGGGGAAGTCCTACGAGCAGTACTTC.